The clone carrying this TCR beta chain was picked up many times. This sample is drawn from a study of blood T cells in healthy people across ages. Together with a sample-barcoded 5' primer, a J-beta primer mix was included in a second PCR lasting about 7 to 11 cycles. TCRdb processed the 5' RACE reads anew with MiXCR; each CDR3 protein has one entry. The data hold 650,000 to 1,000,000 distinct CDR3 sequences, with around 36% observed a single time. The CDR3 covers 12 residues. Trimming stripped 2 bases from V and 2 bases from J, with 4 bases between. Sequencing was done on a sample of blood. The rearrangement joins TRBV12-3 or TRBV12-4 to TRBJ2-7; D is unclear. This TCR was sampled from a man aged 18 to 30 in good health. The CDR3 loop reads CASSLFAYEQYF. The DNA for the CDR3 is TGTGCCAGCAGTTTATTCGCCTACGAGCAGTACTTC.